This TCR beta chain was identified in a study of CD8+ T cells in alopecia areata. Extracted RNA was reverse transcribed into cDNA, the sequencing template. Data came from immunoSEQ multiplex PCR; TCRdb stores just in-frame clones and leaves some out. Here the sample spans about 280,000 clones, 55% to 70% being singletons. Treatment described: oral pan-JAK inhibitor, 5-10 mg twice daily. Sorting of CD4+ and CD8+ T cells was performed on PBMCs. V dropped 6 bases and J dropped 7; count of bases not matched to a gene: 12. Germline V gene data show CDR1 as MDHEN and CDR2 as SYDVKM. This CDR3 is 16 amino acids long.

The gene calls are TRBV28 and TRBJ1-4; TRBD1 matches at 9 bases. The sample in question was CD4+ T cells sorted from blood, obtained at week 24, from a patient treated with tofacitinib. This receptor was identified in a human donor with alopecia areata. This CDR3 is CASSPPNRGRGEKLFF. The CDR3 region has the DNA TGTGCCAGCAGCCCTCCTAACAGGGGGCGCGGTGAAAAACTGTTTTTT. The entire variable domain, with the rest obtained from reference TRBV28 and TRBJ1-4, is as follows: DVKVTQSSRYLVKRTGEKVFLECVQDMDHENMFWYRQDPGLGLRLIYFSYDVKMKEKGDIPEGYSVSREKKERFSLILESASTNQTSMYLCASSPPNRGRGEKLFFGSGTQLSVL.